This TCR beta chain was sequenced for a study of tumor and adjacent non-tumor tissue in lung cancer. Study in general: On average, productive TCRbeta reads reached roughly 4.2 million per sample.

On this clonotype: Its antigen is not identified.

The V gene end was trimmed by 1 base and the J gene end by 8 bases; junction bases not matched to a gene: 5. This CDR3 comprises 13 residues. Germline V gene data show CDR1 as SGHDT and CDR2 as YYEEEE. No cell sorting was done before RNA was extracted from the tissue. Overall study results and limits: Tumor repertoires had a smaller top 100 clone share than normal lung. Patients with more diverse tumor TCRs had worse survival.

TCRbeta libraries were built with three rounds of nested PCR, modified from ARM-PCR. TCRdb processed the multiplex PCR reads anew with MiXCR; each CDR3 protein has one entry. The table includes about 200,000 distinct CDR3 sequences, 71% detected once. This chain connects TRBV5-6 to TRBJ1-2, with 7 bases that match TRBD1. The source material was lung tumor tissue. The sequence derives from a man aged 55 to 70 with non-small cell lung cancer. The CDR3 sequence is CASSLPTGSGYTF. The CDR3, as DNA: TGTGCCAGCAGCTTGCCGACAGGGAGCGGCTACACCTTC.